The 14 T cell receptor beta chains below come from one sample, sequenced in a study of blood T cell repertoires in COVID-19. Profiling relied on immunoSEQ multiplex PCR, and the TCRdb table lists in-frame clones only, not all of them. The sample lists 400,000 to 450,000 clones; about 90% were seen once. The source material was peripheral blood. These receptors were taken from a man between 18 and 29 years old with COVID-19, enrolled during active disease.

The J gene is TRBJ2-1, the V gene TRBV9; 10 nucleotides line up with TRBD1. Germline V gene sequence: CDR1 SGDLS, CDR2 YYNGEE. Unmatched junction bases numbered 7, after V lost 2 bases and J lost 2 bases. The length of the CDR3 is 17 residues. CDR3 bases: TGTGCCAGCAGCGTCGGGACAGGGGTACGACCCTACAATGAGCAGTTCTTC. Translating it yields CASSVGTGVRPYNEQFF.

This clone was detected only once. The chain employs TRBV18 and TRBJ1-5, with D unclear. V was cut by 3 bases and J by 0 bases, with 9 bases left in between. Per the germline V gene, CDR1 is KGHSH and CDR2 is LQKENI. The CDR3 is 15 residues long. The chain's CDR3 is CASSPEPYSNQPQHF. In DNA form, the CDR3 reads TGTGCCAGCTCACCCGAACCCTATAGCAATCAGCCCCAGCATTTT.

The chain is built from TRBV11-2 and TRBJ1-2; a possible D gene is TRBD1 (6 bases). The CDR3 sequence is 15 residues long. Trimming took off 1 base at V and 5 bases at J, with 14 bases between the two ends. The germline V gene encodes CDR1 SGHAT and CDR2 FQNNGV. For the CDR3, the DNA is TGTGCCAGCAGCTTAGTCCGAACCGGGACATATGGCTACACCTTC. Translation gives CASSLVRTGTYGYTF.

This clone is a singleton in its sample. The chain couples TRBV30 to TRBJ1-1; a possible D gene is TRBD1 (6 bases). The CDR3 totals 13 residues. V shed 4 bases and J shed 0 bases, with 9 bases lying between them. Germline V gives CDR1 GTSNPN, CDR2 SVGIG (reference sequence). The CDR3 nucleotides are TGTGCCTGGATGGGACAAATGAACACTGAAGCTTTCTTT. Its translation: CAWMGQMNTEAFF. The entire variable domain, with the rest obtained from reference TRBV30 and TRBJ1-1, is as follows: SQTIHQWPATLVQPVGSPLSLECTVEGTSNPNLYWYRQAAGRGLQLLFYSVGIGQISSEVPQNLSASRPQDRQFILSSKKLLLSDSGFYLCAWMGQMNTEAFFGQGTRLTVV.

The J gene is TRBJ1-5, the V gene TRBV12-3 or TRBV12-4; 7 bases fit TRBD1. The CDR3 length is 13 residues. V shed 7 bases and J 6 bases; nucleotides not matched to a gene: 6. CDR3 in amino acids: CASNNRGVQPQHF. The CDR3 region has the DNA TGTGCCAGCAATAACAGGGGAGTTCAGCCCCAGCATTTT.

The V call is TRBV5-1, the J call TRBJ1-1; D remains unclear. Per germline, CDR1 SGHRS and CDR2 YFSETQ. The V and J ends lost 2 bases and 0 bases respectively, with 14 bases between them. This CDR3 region has 16 residues. CDR3 protein: CASSLVTGEMNTEAFF. The CDR3 region has the DNA TGCGCCAGCAGCTTAGTAACCGGGGAAATGAACACTGAAGCTTTCTTT.

Turning to this clone: This sample includes further DNA sequences coding for the same CDR3. The chain employs TRBV18 and TRBJ1-4; 9 bases align to TRBD1. The CDR3 has 14 residues. The V segment lost 3 bases and the J segment 5 bases; nucleotides outside the gene matches: 1. In germline, CDR1 is KGHSH, CDR2 LQKENI. The CDR3 is CASSPGTGNEKLFF. For the CDR3, the DNA is TGTGCCAGCTCACCCGGGACAGGGAATGAAAAACTGTTTTTT. Full variable domain (missing parts from reference TRBV18 and TRBJ1-4): NAGVMQNPRHLVRRRGQEARLRCSPMKGHSHVYWYRQLPEEGLKFMVYLQKENIIDESGMPKERFSAEFPKEGPSILRIQQVVRGDSAAYFCASSPGTGNEKLFFGSGTQLSVL.

The table lists this clone with a count of one. The rearrangement joins TRBV6-5 to TRBJ2-2; D remains ambiguous. Trimming removed 2 bases from V and 0 bases from J, with 10 bases in between. The CDR3 runs 16 residues. Per the germline V gene, CDR1 is MNHEY and CDR2 is SVGAGI. The CDR3 loop reads CASSYDAETNTGELFF. In DNA form, the CDR3 reads TGTGCCAGCAGTTACGACGCGGAGACGAACACCGGGGAGCTGTTTTTT.

The gene calls are TRBV6-5 and TRBJ2-7; 12 nucleotides align to TRBD2. The CDR3 covers 15 residues. V shed 5 bases, J shed 4 bases, and the junction held 6 bases outside the gene matches. From germline, CDR1 is MNHEY and CDR2 SVGAGI. The CDR3: CASSRRLAGEYEQYF. The CDR3 region has the DNA TGTGCCAGCAGTCGACGACTAGCGGGAGAATACGAGCAGTACTTC.

The rearrangement uses TRBV2 and TRBJ2-1, with 10 bases that match TRBD2. J was trimmed by 4 bases and V by 5 bases; bases with no gene match: 11. The germline gives CDR1 SNHLY, CDR2 FYNNEI. This CDR3 is built from 17 residues. CDR3 DNA: TGTGCCAGCAGTAAAAACGGACTAGCGGCCAATTACAATGAGCAGTTCTTC. Protein sequence: CASSKNGLAANYNEQFF.

This clone was recorded only once. The V call is TRBV5-6, the J call TRBJ2-5; TRBD2 aligns across 7 bases. The CDR3 is 13 residues long. Germline CDR1 and CDR2: SGHDT and YYEEEE. The V and J ends lost 4 bases and 5 bases, in that order; junction bases with no gene match: 5. The CDR3 reads CASSPGLEETQYF. The CDR3 region has the DNA TGTGCCAGCAGCCCAGGACTAGAGGAGACCCAGTACTTC.

The J gene is TRBJ2-7, the V gene TRBV19, with D maybe TRBD2 (5 bases). V was shortened by 0 bases and J by 3 bases, with 15 bases between the two germline ends. The CDR3 extends over 16 amino acids. The germline V gene has CDR1 LNHDA and CDR2 SQIVND (reference sequence). The CDR3 DNA reads TGTGCCAGTAGTATAGATCACGAGCCGAGGGTCTACGAGCAGTACTTC. It yields the protein CASSIDHEPRVYEQYF.

Points on this clone: The junction shows a germline mismatch at one end, possibly a read error. The chain recombines TRBV11-1 with TRBJ2-3; D is unresolved. The CDR3 is made up of 13 amino acids. Germline V gene lookup returns CDR1 SGHAT and CDR2 FQDESV (reference sequence). The CDR3 here is CASSLGSIDTQYF. The CDR3 DNA follows: TGTGCCAGCAGCTTAGGAAGCATAGATACGCAGTATTTT. Supplemented by reference TRBV11-1 and TRBJ2-3, the full variable domain reads EAEVAQSPRYKITEKSQAVAFWCDPISGHATLYWYRQILGQGPELLVQFQDESVVDDSQLPKDRFSAERLKGVDSTLKIQPAELGDSAMYLCASSLGSIDTQYFGPGTRLTVL.

CDR3 loop: CASSEFAGTGNEQFF. The CDR3 bases are TGTGCCAGCAGTGAATTCGCCGGGACAGGGAATGAGCAGTTCTTC. This chain uses TRBV25-1 with TRBJ2-1; 9 bases fit TRBD1. V was clipped by 1 base and J by 7 bases; unmatched bases: 5. This CDR3 comprises 15 residues. Germline-derived CDR1 and CDR2 are MGHDK and SYGVNS.